These 9 T cell receptor beta chains were sequenced from one sample in a study of blood T cell repertoires in COVID-19. Method: immunoSEQ multiplex PCR; TCRdb's copy keeps in-frame clones and lacks some. Altogether about 180,000 clones are present, approximately 83% being singletons, with the ten largest covering over 2.5%. Material: peripheral blood. The receptor source for this set is a man in his 60s with acute or convalescent COVID-19.

A note on this clone: In the same sample, other DNA sequences code for this CDR3. The chain recombines TRBV11-2 with TRBJ1-1; weak D call: TRBD1 (6 bases). This CDR3 spans 14 amino acids. Per the germline V gene, CDR1 is SGHAT and CDR2 is FQNNGV. The V gene lost 2 bases and the J gene lost 1 base, with 8 bases spanning the gap. CDR3 DNA: TGTGCCAGCAGCTTAAGCAGGGGGAACACTGAAGCTTTCTTT. It encodes CASSLSRGNTEAFF.

The chain carries TRBV9 and TRBJ1-2, with D unresolved. The CDR3 has 13 residues. Trimming removed 1 base from V and 8 bases from J, with 12 bases in between. The germline V gene has CDR1 SGDLS and CDR2 YYNGEE. DNA for the CDR3: TGTGCCAGCAGCGTACGGCCTAGAGAGGGCTACACCTTC. Its protein product is CASSVRPREGYTF.

The V and J genes are TRBV15 and TRBJ2-7, with D uncertain. V was shortened by 3 bases and J by 2 bases, with 14 bases between the two germline ends. The germline V gene encodes CDR1 LNHNV and CDR2 YYDKDF (reference sequence). This CDR3 spans 15 amino acids. This CDR3 reads CATSSLRGLTYEQYF. CDR3 bases: TGTGCCACCAGCAGCCTGCGTGGGCTGACCTACGAGCAGTACTTC.

The chain is built from TRBV28 and TRBJ1-1, with D tentatively TRBD1 (6 bases). Trimming pared 4 bases from V and 1 base from J, leaving 13 bases between. This CDR3 region has 15 residues. The germline CDR1 and CDR2 sequences are MDHEN and SYDVKM. CDR3 DNA sequence: TGTGCCAGCAGTTCCACCGGGACATCGAACACTGAAGCTTTCTTT. This sequence encodes CASSSTGTSNTEAFF.

This clone was counted a single time. The CDR3 DNA reads TGTGCCAGCACCCCCGGGGGTCAGCCCCAGCATTTT. Its protein product is CASTPGGQPQHF. The chain couples TRBV28 to TRBJ1-5; D might be TRBD1 (5 bases). Germline values: CDR1 MDHEN, CDR2 SYDVKM. The CDR3 is 12 amino acids. Trimming took 7 bases from V and 6 from J, leaving 10 bases between them.

The J gene is TRBJ2-3, the V gene TRBV5-1, with D tentatively TRBD2 (5 bases). Between the trimmed V and J ends, which lost 4 bases and 0 bases, there was a span of 6 bases. The germline CDR1 and CDR2 sequences are SGHRS and YFSETQ. This CDR3 has 13 residues. The CDR3 DNA reads TGCGCCAGCAGCAGGACTAGCACAGATACGCAGTATTTT. This gives the protein CASSRTSTDTQYF.

The chain employs TRBV6-5 and TRBJ2-1; 10 bases line up with TRBD2. V trimming: 6 bases; J trimming: 2 bases; junction bases outside the gene matches: 4. The CDR3 sequence is 15 residues long. Per the germline V gene, CDR1 is MNHEY and CDR2 is SVGAGI. DNA for the CDR3: TGTGCCAGCAGCCCAACTAGCGGGACCTACAATGAGCAGTTCTTC. Protein sequence: CASSPTSGTYNEQFF.

V and J are TRBV3-1 (or the pseudogene TRBV3-2) and TRBJ2-7; 12 nucleotides line up with TRBD2. This CDR3 has 16 amino acids. Germline values: CDR1 LGHDT, CDR2 YNNKEL (reference sequence). The J segment lost 0 bases and the V segment lost 4 bases, leaving 4 bases of the junction unmatched. The CDR3 loop reads CASSRPTSGSSYEQYF. The CDR3, as DNA: TGTGCCAGCAGCCGCCCGACTAGCGGGAGCTCCTACGAGCAGTACTTC.

The V gene is TRBV14, the J gene TRBJ1-1, with D unclear. There are 13 residues in the CDR3. Trimming shortened V by 5 bases and J by 1 base, and 8 bases separated the two germline ends. Germline CDR1 is SGHDN and CDR2 is FVKESK. The CDR3 DNA follows: TGTGCCAGCAGCAACCAGTGGAACACTGAAGCTTTCTTT. Amino acids: CASSNQWNTEAFF.